The rows below give T cell receptor beta chains drawn from one sample of a study of blood T cell repertoires in COVID-19. Sequencing was performed with immunoSEQ multiplex PCR; in TCRdb, only in-frame clones are kept and a portion is missing. The repertoire holds approximately 110,000 clones, approximately 85% seen once, with approximately 3.5% in the top ten. Sequencing input: peripheral blood. All receptors derive from a woman aged 80 or over with COVID-19, enrolled during active disease. CDR3s include the opening cysteine and the closing phenylalanine or tryptophan. A D gene is named only where the DNA matches it firmly. Only some rows state a clone size, as once, few, many or a class for expanded clones.

V	D	length	J	size	DNA	CDR3
TRBV27	.	15	TRBJ1-1	.	TGTGCCAGCAGTCTCGCACCTGGAGTGAACACTGAAGCTTTCTTT	CASSLAPGVNTEAFF
TRBV28	TRBD2	15	TRBJ2-1	.	TGTGCCAGCAGTATCGGACTAGCGGGTAACAATGAGCAGTTCTTC	CASSIGLAGNNEQFF
TRBV14	.	15	TRBJ1-4	once	TGTGCCAGCAGCCAAGGGGGAGGAACTAATGAAAAACTGTTTTTT	CASSQGGGTNEKLFF
TRBV7-9	TRBD1	14	TRBJ2-7	.	TGTGCCAGCAGCATCCCAGGGGGCTCGCACGAGCAGTACTTC	CASSIPGGSHEQYF
TRBV6-5	.	15	TRBJ2-1	few	TGTGCCAGCAGCCCAACAGGGGGGGATTACAATGAGCAGTTCTTC	CASSPTGGDYNEQFF
TRBV7-3	.	13	TRBJ2-5	.	TGTGCCAGCAGCCCCAGCGCCCAAGAGACCCAGTACTTC	CASSPSAQETQYF
TRBV6-2/TRBV6-3	.	16	TRBJ1-2	once	TGTGCCAGCAGTTACCCGCGGAGGACTGGGGGGTATGGCTACACCTTC	CASSYPRRTGGYGYTF
TRBV10-3	TRBD1	16	TRBJ2-3	.	TGTGCCATCAGTGAGTCAGCAGGGGGTAGCACAGATACGCAGTATTTT	CAISESAGGSTDTQYF
TRBV28	TRBD1	13	TRBJ1-2	.	TGTGCCAGCAGTTGGGGACAGGGCTATGGCTACACCTTC	CASSWGQGYGYTF
TRBV14	TRBD1	15	TRBJ2-3	.	TGTGCCAGCAGCCTACGGACAGGATTTGCAGATACGCAGTATTTT	CASSLRTGFADTQYF
TRBV28	TRBD1	16	TRBJ1-2	.	TGTGCCAGCAGTCCGGGACAGACTGGAGGCTATGTGGGCTACACCTTC	CASSPGQTGGYVGYTF
TRBV19	TRBD1	17	TRBJ2-2	.	TGTGCCAGTAGCTCATGGGGGGACAGGGCTTATGTCGGGGAGCTGTTTTTT	CASSSWGDRAYVGELFF
TRBV3-1/TRBV3-2	.	17	TRBJ2-7	once	TGTGCCAGCAGCTCCTCGACAGGCGGAAAACCAAACTACGAGCAGTACTTC	CASSSSTGGKPNYEQYF
TRBV28	.	16	TRBJ1-2	.	TGTGCCAGCAGTTGGGTGGGGGGTCGGACTATGTATGGCTACACCTTC	CASSWVGGRTMYGYTF
TRBV19	.	17	TRBJ2-1	few	TGTGCCAGTAGTATAAGGGACAGTCGGCTCGGGGGCAATGAGCAGTTCTTC	CASSIRDSRLGGNEQFF
TRBV5-1	TRBD1	13	TRBJ2-7	.	TGCGCCAGCAGCGAGGGGGACAGCTACGAGCAGTACTTC	CASSEGDSYEQYF
TRBV2	.	13	TRBJ1-2	.	TGTGCCAGCAGTACGGGAGCTAACTATGGCTACACCTTC	CASSTGANYGYTF
TRBV6-2/TRBV6-3	TRBD1	18	TRBJ1-5	.	TGTGCCAGCAGTTACTCAACTAAGGACAGGGTCGGCAATCAGCCCCAGCATTTT	CASSYSTKDRVGNQPQHF
TRBV27	.	13	TRBJ2-3	once	TGTGCCAGCAGAGCGGGTACGAGGGATACGCAGTATTTT	CASRAGTRDTQYF
TRBV3-1/TRBV3-2	TRBD2	17	TRBJ2-2	.	TGTGCCAGCAGCCTACCGAGACTAGCGGGATTATCCGGGGAGCTGTTTTTT	CASSLPRLAGLSGELFF
TRBV9	.	15	TRBJ2-7	.	TGTGCCAGCGCACCGGGGGTAGGCTTCACCTACGAGCAGTACTTC	CASAPGVGFTYEQYF
TRBV28	TRBD2	14	TRBJ2-3	.	TGTGCCAGCAGTTCCGGACTAGCTGCAGATACGCAGTATTTT	CASSSGLAADTQYF
TRBV15	.	14	TRBJ2-7	.	TGTGCCACCAGCAGAGAAGACAGCCTTTCCGAGCAGTACTTC	CATSREDSLSEQYF
TRBV27	TRBD1	14	TRBJ1-1	once	TGTGCCAGCAGTTTCCCGGGACAGGGATCTGAAGCTTTCTTT	CASSFPGQGSEAFF
TRBV28	.	13	TRBJ2-7	few	TGTGCCAGCAGTTTTGTCTACCAAAACGAGCAGTACTTC	CASSFVYQNEQYF
TRBV28	.	13	TRBJ2-1	.	TGTGCCAGCAGTTTTGCGGGGCGGGATGAGCAGTTCTTC	CASSFAGRDEQFF
TRBV4-1	TRBD2	15	TRBJ2-5	.	TGCGCCAGCAGCCTTGAACTAGCGGGCTATGAGACCCAGTACTTC	CASSLELAGYETQYF
TRBV9	TRBD2	14	TRBJ2-7	medium-sized	TGTGCCAGCAGCGTAGCCCCTAGCGGCTACGAGCAGTACTTC	CASSVAPSGYEQYF
TRBV7-9	.	13	TRBJ1-4	.	TGTGCCAGCAGCTTACCCTCTCTGGAAAAACTGTTTTTT	CASSLPSLEKLFF
TRBV2	.	13	TRBJ1-3	.	TGTGCCAGCAGGACAGCCCGAGAGTACACCATATATTTT	CASRTAREYTIYF
TRBV6-4	TRBD2	20	TRBJ2-5	.	TGTGCCAGCAGTGACTTAAGAAACAATATACTAGCGGGAAGGGAGGAGACCCAGTACTTC	CASSDLRNNILAGREETQYF
TRBV5-8	.	13	TRBJ1-1	.	TGTGCCAGCAGCTTGGCCCCGAGGGCTGAAGCTTTCTTT	CASSLAPRAEAFF
TRBV28	.	13	TRBJ1-2	once	TGTGCCAGCAGCTCAAGCGACCTTTTCGGCTACACCTTC	CASSSSDLFGYTF
TRBV29-1	.	14	TRBJ2-1	.	TGCAGCGTAAAGGACAGCAGCTCCTACAATGAGCAGTTCTTC	CSVKDSSSYNEQFF